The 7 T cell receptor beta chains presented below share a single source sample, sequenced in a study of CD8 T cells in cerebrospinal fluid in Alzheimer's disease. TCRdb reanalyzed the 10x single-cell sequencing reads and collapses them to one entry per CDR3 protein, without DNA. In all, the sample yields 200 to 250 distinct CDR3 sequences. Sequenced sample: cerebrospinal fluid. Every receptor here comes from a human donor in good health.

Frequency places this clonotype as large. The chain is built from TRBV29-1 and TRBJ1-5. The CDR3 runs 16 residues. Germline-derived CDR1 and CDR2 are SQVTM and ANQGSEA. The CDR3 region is CSVDLRRIKVDQPQHF.

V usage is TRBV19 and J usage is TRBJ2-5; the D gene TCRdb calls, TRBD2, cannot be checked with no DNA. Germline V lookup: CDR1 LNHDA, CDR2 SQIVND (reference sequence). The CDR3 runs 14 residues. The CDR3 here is CASSIRALQETQYF.

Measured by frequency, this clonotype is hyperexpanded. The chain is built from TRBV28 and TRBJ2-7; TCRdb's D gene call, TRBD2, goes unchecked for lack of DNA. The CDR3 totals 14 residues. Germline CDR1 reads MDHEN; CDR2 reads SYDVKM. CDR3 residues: CASRTTSGSYEQYF. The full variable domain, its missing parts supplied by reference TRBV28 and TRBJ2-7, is DVKVTQSSRYLVKRTGEKVFLECVQDMDHENMFWYRQDPGLGLRLIYFSYDVKMKEKGDIPEGYSVSREKKERFSLILESASTNQTSMYLCASRTTSGSYEQYFGPGTRLTVT.

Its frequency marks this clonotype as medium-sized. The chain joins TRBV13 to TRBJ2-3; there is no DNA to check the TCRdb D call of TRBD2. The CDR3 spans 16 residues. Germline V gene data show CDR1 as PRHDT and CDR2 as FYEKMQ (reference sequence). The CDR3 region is CASSVAGGPSTDTQYF. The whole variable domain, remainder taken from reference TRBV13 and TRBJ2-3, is AAGVIQSPRHLIKEKRETATLKCYPIPRHDTVYWYQQGPGQDPQFLISFYEKMQSDKGSIPDRFSAQQFSDYHSELNMSSLELGDSALYFCASSVAGGPSTDTQYFGPGTRLTVL.

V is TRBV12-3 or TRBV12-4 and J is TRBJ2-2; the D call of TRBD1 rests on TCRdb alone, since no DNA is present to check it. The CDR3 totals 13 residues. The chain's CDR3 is CASRRQDTGELFF.

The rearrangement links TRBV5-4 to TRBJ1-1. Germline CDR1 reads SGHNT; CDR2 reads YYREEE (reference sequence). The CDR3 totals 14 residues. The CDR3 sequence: CASRFYSGNTEAFF.

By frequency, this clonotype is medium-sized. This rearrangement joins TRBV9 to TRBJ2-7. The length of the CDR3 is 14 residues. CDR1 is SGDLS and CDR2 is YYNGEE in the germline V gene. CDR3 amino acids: CASSASGKLDEQYF. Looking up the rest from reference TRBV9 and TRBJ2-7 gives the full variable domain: DSGVTQTPKHLITATGQRVTLRCSPRSGDLSVYWYQQSLDQGLQFLIQYYNGEERAKGNILERFSAQQFPDLHSELNLSSLELGDSALYFCASSASGKLDEQYFGPGTRLTVT.